This T cell receptor (beta chain) appears in the sequencing data of a study of CD8 T cells in ankylosing spondylitis (dated by TCRdb to 2015 to 2018). Background on the whole study: To find TCR variants linked to disease, the study profiled T cell receptor beta repertoires in ankylosing spondylitis patients and healthy donors. Peripheral blood samples were taken, and synovial fluid was additionally collected from ankylosing spondylitis patients. The whole study cohort included 95 to 130 healthy donors and some 27 ankylosing spondylitis patients. The paper's findings and limits, for the study overall: Some motif variants were previously reported in synovial fluid and blood of reactive arthritis patients, suggesting common disease-initiation mechanisms. In peripheral blood, the disease-linked clones were found at relatively low frequencies and had a CD8+ phenotype. A TCR beta motif made up of several highly homologous amino acid variants appeared to be characteristic of blood from ankylosing spondylitis patients. According to the report, matched synovial fluid samples from ankylosing spondylitis patients were significantly enriched for the disease-linked clones.

This sample was sequenced with an Illumina HiSeq 2500. TCR beta libraries were prepared by quantitative 5'-RACE with molecular barcodes. The original methods were these. A new computational method based on a probabilistic model of VDJ rearrangement was used to identify disease-linked TCR variants. TCRdb cleaned the public reads at Q25 with fastp, built clones with MiXCR and kept in-frame beta chains. Entries that share a CDR3 protein sequence are merged under the most common genes and DNA. The V and J calls were determined by TCRdb, not by the authors. The table for this sample lists about 64,000 distinct CDR3 sequences; 6.2% of them were counted only once. The leading ten clones occupy approximately 5% of the sample. For each ankylosing spondylitis patient, the synovial fluid sample was matched to a blood sample from that same patient. There are many counts of this clonotype. Its binding antigen is unknown. Base qualities are missing; no much larger clone stands one base away.

Sequenced: synovial fluid, either unsorted or a sorted T cell fraction (not recorded which). The receptor was isolated from a male donor with ankylosing spondylitis.

The CDR3 has the sequence CASSDRGLDSSYEQYF. The nucleotide sequence reads as follows: TGTGCCAGCAGTGACAGAGGCCTCGACAGCTCCTACGAGCAGTACTTC. The chain joins TRBV6-4 to TRBJ2-7, with a weak D call of TRBD1 (5 bases match). In the germline V gene, CDR1 corresponds to MRHNA and CDR2 to SNTAGT. Its CDR3 holds 16 amino acids, cysteine through phenylalanine. The CDR3 DNA has 48 bases and is translated from base 1. V drops 2 bases and J drops 0 bases, leaving 14 bases in between.